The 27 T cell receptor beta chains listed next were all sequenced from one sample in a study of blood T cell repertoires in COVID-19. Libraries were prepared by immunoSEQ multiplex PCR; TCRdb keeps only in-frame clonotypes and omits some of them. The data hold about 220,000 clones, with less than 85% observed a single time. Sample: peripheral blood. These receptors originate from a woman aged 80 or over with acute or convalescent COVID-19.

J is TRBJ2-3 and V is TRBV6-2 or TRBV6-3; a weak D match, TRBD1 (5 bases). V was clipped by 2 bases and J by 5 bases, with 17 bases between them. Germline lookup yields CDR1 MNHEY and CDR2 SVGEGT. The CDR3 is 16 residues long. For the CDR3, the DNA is TGTGCCAGCAGTTACCCGAGAAGGGGTGTAGTAGATACGCAGTATTTT. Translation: CASSYPRRGVVDTQYF.

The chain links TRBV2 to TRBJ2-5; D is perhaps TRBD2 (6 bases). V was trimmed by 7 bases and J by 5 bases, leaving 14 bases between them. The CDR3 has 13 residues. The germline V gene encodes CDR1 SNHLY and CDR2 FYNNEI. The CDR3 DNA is TGTGCCAGCATAGATCCGGGAGAGGAGACCCAGTACTTC. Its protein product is CASIDPGEETQYF. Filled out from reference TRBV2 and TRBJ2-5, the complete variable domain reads EPEVTQTPSHQVTQMGQEVILRCVPISNHLYFYWYRQILGQKVEFLVSFYNNEISEKSEIFDDQFSVERPDGSNFTLKIRSTKLEDSAMYFCASIDPGEETQYFGPGTRLLVL.

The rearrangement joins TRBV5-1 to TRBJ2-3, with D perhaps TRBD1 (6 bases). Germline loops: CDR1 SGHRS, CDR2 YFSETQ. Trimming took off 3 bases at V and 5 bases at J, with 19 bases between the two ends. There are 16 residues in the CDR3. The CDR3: CASSYLPQGPKDTQYF. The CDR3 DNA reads TGCGCCAGCAGCTACTTGCCGCAGGGGCCAAAAGATACGCAGTATTTT.

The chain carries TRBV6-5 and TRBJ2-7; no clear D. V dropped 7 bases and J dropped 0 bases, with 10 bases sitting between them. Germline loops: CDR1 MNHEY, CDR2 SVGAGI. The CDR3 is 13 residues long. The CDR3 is CASISPGSYEQYF. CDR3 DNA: TGTGCCAGCATTTCCCCCGGCTCCTACGAGCAGTACTTC.

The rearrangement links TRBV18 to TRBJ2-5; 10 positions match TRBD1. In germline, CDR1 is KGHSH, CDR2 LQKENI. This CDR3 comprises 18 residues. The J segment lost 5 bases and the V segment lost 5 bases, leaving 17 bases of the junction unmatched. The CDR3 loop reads CASSTLEGQGRLKETQYF. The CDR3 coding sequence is TGTGCCAGCTCAACACTAGAGGGACAGGGGAGATTAAAGGAGACCCAGTACTTC. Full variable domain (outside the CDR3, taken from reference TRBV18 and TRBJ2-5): NAGVMQNPRHLVRRRGQEARLRCSPMKGHSHVYWYRQLPEEGLKFMVYLQKENIIDESGMPKERFSAEFPKEGPSILRIQQVVRGDSAAYFCASSTLEGQGRLKETQYFGPGTRLLVL.

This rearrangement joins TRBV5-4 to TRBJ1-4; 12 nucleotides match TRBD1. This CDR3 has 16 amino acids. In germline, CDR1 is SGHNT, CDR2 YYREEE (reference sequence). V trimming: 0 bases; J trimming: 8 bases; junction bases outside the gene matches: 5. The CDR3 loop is CASSLGGTGGREKLFF. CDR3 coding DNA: TGTGCCAGCAGCTTGGGAGGGACAGGGGGCCGGGAAAAACTGTTTTTT.

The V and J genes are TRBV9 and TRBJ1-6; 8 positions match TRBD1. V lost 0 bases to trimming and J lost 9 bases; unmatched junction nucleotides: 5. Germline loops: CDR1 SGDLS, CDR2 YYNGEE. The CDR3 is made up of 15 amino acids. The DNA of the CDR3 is TGTGCCAGCAGCGTAGGGGAGACAGGGGCTTCACCCCTCCACTTT. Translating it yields CASSVGETGASPLHF. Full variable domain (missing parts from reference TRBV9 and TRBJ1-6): DSGVTQTPKHLITATGQRVTLRCSPRSGDLSVYWYQQSLDQGLQFLIQYYNGEERAKGNILERFSAQQFPDLHSELNLSSLELGDSALYFCASSVGETGASPLHFGNGTRLTVT.

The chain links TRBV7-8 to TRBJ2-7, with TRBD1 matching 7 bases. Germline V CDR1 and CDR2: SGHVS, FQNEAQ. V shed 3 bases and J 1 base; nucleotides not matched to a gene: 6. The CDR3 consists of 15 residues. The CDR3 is CASSFRQGYSYEQYF. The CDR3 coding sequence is TGTGCCAGCAGCTTCCGACAGGGATATTCCTACGAGCAGTACTTC.

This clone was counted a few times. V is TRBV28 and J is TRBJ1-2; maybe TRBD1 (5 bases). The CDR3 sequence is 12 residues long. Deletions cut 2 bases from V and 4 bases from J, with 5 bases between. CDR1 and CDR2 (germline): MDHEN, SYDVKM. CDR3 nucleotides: TGTGCCAGCAGTTTAAGGGGCTATGGCTACACCTTC. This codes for CASSLRGYGYTF.

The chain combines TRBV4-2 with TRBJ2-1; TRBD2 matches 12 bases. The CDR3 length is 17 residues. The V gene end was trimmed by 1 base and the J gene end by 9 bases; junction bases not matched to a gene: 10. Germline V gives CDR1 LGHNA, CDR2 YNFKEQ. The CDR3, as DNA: TGTGCCAGCAGCCAAGGTCCTAGCGGGGGGGCCATTGGTGAGCAGTTCTTC. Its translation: CASSQGPSGGAIGEQFF.

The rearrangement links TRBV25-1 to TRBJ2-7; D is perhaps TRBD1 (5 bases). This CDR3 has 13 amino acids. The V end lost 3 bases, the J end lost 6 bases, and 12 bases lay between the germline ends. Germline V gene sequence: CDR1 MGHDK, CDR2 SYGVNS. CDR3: CASSEQGVGEQYF. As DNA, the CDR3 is TGTGCCAGCAGTGAGCAGGGTGTCGGCGAGCAGTACTTC.

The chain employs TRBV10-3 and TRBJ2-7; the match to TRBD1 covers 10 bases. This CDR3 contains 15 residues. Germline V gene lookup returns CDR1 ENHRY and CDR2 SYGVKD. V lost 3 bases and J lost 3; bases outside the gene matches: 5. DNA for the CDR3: TGTGCCATCAGTGAAGTGGGACAGGGGATCTACGAGCAGTACTTC. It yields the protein CAISEVGQGIYEQYF.

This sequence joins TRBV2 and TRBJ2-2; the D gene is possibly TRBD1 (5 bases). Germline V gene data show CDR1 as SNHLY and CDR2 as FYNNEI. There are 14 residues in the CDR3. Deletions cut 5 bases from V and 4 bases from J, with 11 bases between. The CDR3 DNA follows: TGTGCCAGCAGTATACGACAGATCACCGGGGAGCTGTTTTTT. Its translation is CASSIRQITGELFF.

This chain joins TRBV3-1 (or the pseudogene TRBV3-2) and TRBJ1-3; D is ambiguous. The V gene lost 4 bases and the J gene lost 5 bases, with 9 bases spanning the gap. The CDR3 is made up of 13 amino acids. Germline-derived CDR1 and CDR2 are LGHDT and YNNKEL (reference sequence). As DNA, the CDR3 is TGTGCCAGCAGCCCTAGTCCTAGAAACACCATATATTTT. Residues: CASSPSPRNTIYF.

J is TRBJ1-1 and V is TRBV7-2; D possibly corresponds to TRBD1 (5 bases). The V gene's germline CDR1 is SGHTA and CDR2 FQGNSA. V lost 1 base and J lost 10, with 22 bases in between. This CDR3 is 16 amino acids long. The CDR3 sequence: CASSLVTGSKALGAFF. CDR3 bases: TGTGCCAGCAGCTTAGTAACAGGCTCAAAGGCCCTAGGAGCTTTCTTT.

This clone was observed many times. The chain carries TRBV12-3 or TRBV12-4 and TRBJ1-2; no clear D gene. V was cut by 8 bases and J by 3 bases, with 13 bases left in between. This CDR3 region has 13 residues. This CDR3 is CASRDGGHYGYTF. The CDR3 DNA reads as TGTGCCAGCCGCGACGGAGGGCACTATGGCTACACCTTC.

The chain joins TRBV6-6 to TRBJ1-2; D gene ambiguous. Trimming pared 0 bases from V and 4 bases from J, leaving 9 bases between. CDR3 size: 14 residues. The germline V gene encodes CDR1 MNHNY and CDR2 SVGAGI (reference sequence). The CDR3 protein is CASSYSREIYGYTF. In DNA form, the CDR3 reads TGTGCCAGCAGTTACTCGCGGGAGATCTATGGCTACACCTTC.

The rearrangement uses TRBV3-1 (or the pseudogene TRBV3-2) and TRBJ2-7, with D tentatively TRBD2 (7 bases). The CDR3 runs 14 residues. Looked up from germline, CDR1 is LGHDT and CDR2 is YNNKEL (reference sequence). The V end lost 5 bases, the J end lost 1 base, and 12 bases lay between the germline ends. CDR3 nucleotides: TGTGCCAGCAGCATTGAGGGGGGGTCCTACGAGCAGTACTTC. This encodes CASSIEGGSYEQYF.

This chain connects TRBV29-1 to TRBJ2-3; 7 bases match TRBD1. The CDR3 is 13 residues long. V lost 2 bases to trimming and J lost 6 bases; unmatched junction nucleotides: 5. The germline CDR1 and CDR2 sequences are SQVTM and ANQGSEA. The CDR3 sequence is CSVETGVGDTQYF. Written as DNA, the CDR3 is TGCAGCGTTGAAACAGGGGTGGGGGATACGCAGTATTTT.

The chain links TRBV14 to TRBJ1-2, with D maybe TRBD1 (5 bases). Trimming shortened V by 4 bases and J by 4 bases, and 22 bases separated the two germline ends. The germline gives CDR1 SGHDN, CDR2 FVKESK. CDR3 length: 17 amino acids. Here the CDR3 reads CASSPLTPIDRSYGYTF. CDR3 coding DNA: TGTGCCAGCAGCCCACTAACCCCAATCGACAGATCCTATGGCTACACCTTC.

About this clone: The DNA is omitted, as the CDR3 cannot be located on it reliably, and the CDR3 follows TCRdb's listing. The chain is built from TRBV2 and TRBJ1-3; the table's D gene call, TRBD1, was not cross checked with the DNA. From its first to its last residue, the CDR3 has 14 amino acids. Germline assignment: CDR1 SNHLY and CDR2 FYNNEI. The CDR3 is CASILGRGGNTIYF.

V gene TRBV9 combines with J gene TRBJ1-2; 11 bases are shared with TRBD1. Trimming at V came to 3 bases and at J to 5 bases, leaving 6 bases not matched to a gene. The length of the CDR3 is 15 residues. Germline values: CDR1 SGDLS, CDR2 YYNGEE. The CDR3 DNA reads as TGTGCCAGCAGCGGAACCGGGACAGGGGGGTATGGCTACACCTTC. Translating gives CASSGTGTGGYGYTF.

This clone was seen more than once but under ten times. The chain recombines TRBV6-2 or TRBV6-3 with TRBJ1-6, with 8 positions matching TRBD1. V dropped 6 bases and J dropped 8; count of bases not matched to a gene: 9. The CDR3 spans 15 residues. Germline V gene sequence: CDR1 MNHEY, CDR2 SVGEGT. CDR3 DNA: TGTGCCAGCAGCCGTGGACAGGGCGTTTATTCACCCCTCCACTTT. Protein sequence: CASSRGQGVYSPLHF.

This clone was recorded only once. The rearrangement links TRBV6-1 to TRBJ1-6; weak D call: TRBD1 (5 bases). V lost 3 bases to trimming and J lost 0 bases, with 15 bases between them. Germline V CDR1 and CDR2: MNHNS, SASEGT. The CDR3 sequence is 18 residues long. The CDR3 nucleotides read TGTGCCAGCAGTGAGTTGGGAGGGGTGAGCTCCTATAATTCACCCCTCCACTTT. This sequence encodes CASSELGGVSSYNSPLHF.

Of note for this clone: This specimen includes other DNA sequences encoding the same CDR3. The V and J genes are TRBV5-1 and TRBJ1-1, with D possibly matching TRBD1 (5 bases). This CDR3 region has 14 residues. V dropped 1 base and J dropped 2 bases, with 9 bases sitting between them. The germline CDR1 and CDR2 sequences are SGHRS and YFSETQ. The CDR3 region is CASSLLQANTEAFF. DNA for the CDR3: TGCGCCAGCAGCTTGCTACAGGCAAACACTGAAGCTTTCTTT.

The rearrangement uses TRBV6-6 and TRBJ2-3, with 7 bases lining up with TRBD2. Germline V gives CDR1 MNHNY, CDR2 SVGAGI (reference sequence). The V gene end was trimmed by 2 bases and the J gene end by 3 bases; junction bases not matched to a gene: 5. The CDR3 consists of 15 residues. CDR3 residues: CASSYRGGKTDTQYF. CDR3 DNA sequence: TGTGCCAGCAGTTACCGCGGGGGTAAGACAGATACGCAGTATTTT.

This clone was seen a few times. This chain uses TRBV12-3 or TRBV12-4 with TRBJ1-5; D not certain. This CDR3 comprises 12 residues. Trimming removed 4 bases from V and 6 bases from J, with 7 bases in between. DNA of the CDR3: TGTGCCAGCAGTTCCCTAGCTCAGCCCCAGCATTTT. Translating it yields CASSSLAQPQHF.